Reported below is one TCR beta chain. The source of the sample is a study of cytomegalovirus exposure and HLA in healthy donors. Germline V gene data show CDR1 as SGDLS and CDR2 as YYNGEE. The ends lost 0 bases at V and 2 bases at J; junction bases unmatched: 0. CDR3 length equals 14 residues. PCR employed 60 Vbeta and 13 Jbeta primers. TCRdb's table, derived via immunoSEQ multiplex PCR, lists solely in-frame clones and lacks some. With around 80,000 clones in the sample, the ten largest clones hold roughly 0.8%. Material for sequencing was PBMCs. This TCR derives from a boy younger than 18 in good health and CMV-seronegative. The chain links TRBV9 to TRBJ2-5; the match to TRBD1 covers 8 bases. The CDR3 bases are TGTGCCAGCAGCGTAGGACAGGGGCAAGAGACCCAGTACTTC. Translation gives CASSVGQGQETQYF.